This T cell receptor beta chain was sequenced in a study of cytomegalovirus exposure and HLA in healthy donors. The method was immunoSEQ multiplex PCR; TCRdb's version includes in-frame clones alone and lacks a portion of them. The sample shows 130,000 to 150,000 clones, 80% to 90% of them seen only once. The germline V and J ends were trimmed by 0 bases and 5 bases, with 8 bases remaining between them. The CDR3 consists of 13 residues. Germline values: CDR1 LNHDA, CDR2 SQIVND (reference sequence). The receptor was isolated from a man aged 18 to 35 in good health and CMV-seropositive. This chain links TRBV19 with TRBJ2-7; perhaps TRBD2 as D (5 bases). Material for sequencing was PBMCs. Here the CDR3 reads CASSIDLANEQYF. The CDR3 DNA reads as TGTGCCAGTAGTATAGACCTAGCTAACGAGCAGTACTTC.